This TCR beta chain originates from a study of HIV-infected patients and healthy controls. Reverse transcription used around 500 ng RNA and constant-region primers for alpha and beta. Each of the alpha and beta chains got its own library through chain-specific third strand synthesis with indices. TCRdb reanalysed the 5' RACE reads using MiXCR and keeps one entry per CDR3 protein. The sample consists of around 5,500 distinct CDR3 sequences, approximately 9% of them appearing once. Follow-up blood was drawn about 14 weeks, roughly three months, after antiretroviral therapy began. Whole blood was used without fractionation, so all unsorted peripheral T cells were included. This clonotype was found many times. The antigen is unknown. Study observations and caveats: Healthy control repertoires had roughly threefold more distinct CDR3s than untreated HIV+ repertoires, and higher Shannon diversity.

Germline values: CDR1 SGHTA, CDR2 FQGNSA. V was clipped by 2 bases and J by 0 bases; unmatched bases: 9. This CDR3 contains 19 residues. The sequence was collected from an adult with HIV infection. The genes are TRBV7-2 and TRBJ2-7; 14 nucleotides agree with TRBD2. This specimen consisted of blood, obtained during antiretroviral therapy. CDR3: CASSLRGTSGRESSYEQYF. In nucleotides, the CDR3 is TGTGCCAGCAGCTTAAGAGGGACTAGCGGGAGAGAATCCTCCTACGAGCAGTACTTC.